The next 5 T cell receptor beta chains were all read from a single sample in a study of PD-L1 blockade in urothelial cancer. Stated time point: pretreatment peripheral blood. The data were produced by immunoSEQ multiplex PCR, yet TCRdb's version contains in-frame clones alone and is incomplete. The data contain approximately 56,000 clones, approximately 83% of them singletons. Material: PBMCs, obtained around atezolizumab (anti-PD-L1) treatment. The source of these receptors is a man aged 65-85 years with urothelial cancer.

Here the CDR3 reads CASTQGTSDEQFF. In DNA form, the CDR3 reads TGTGCCAGTACTCAGGGAACTAGCGATGAGCAGTTCTTC. The chain joins TRBV19 to TRBJ2-1; 7 nucleotides line up with TRBD2. This CDR3 has 13 amino acids. Germline assignment: CDR1 LNHDA and CDR2 SQIVND (reference sequence). V lost 7 bases and J lost 8; bases outside the gene matches: 8.

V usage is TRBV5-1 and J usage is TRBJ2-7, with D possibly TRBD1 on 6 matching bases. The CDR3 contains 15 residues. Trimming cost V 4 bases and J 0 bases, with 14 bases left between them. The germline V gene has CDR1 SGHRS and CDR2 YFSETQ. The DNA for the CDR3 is TGCGCCAGCAGCGTGGGGGACACCAACTCCTACGAGCAGTACTTC. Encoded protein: CASSVGDTNSYEQYF. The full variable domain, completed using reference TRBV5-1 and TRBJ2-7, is KAGVTQTPRYLIKTRGQQVTLSCSPISGHRSVSWYQQTPGQGLQFLFEYFSETQRNKGNFPGRFSGRQFSNSRSEMNVSTLELGDSALYLCASSVGDTNSYEQYFGPGTRLTVT.

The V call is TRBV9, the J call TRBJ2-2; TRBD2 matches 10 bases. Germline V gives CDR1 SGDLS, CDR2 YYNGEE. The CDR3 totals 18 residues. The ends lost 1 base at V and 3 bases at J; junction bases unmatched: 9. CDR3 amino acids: CASSVSTSGTLDTGELFF. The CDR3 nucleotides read TGTGCCAGCAGCGTATCTACTAGCGGGACCCTAGACACCGGGGAGCTGTTTTTT.

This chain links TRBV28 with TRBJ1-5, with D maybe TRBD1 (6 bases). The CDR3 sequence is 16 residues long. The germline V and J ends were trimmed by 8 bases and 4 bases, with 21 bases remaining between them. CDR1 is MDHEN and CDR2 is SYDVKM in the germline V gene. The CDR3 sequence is CASGSRGGAKNQPQHF. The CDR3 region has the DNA TGTGCCAGCGGCTCGAGGGGGGGGGCAAAAAATCAGCCCCAGCATTTT.

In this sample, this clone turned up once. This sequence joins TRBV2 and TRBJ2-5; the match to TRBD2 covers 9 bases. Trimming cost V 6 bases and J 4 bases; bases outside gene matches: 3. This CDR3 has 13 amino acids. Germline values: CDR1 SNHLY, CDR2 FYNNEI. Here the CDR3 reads CASSPLAGETQYF. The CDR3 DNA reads TGTGCCAGCAGCCCACTAGCGGGAGAGACCCAGTACTTC.